This T cell receptor (beta chain) was recovered during a study of blood T cell repertoires in COVID-19. TCRdb's table, derived via immunoSEQ multiplex PCR, lists solely in-frame clones and lacks some. The sample lists approximately 200,000 clones; 84% were seen once. Membership in each cohort depended on participant-reported clinical history. Among Cohort 3 donors, those recovered had two negative PCRs, clearance, or symptom resolution. Between the trimmed V and J ends, which lost 3 bases and 2 bases, there was a span of 12 bases. CDR3 length equals 15 residues. Germline V gene sequence: CDR1 LGHDT, CDR2 YNNKEL (reference sequence). The sample holds one count of this clone.

The receptor comes from a woman aged 30 to 39 who had recovered from COVID-19. The chain is built from TRBV3-1 (or the pseudogene TRBV3-2) and TRBJ2-3; D might be TRBD1 (5 bases). Sequenced: PBMCs or T cells enriched from blood (not recorded which). This CDR3 is CASSHLVGDTDTQYF. The CDR3 region has the DNA TGTGCCAGCAGCCACCTGGTAGGGGACACAGATACGCAGTATTTT.